Sequencing of this TCR beta chain was carried out in a study of shared clonotypes between healthy human individuals. At the level of the study: There were three CD4 naive, three CD4 memory, two CD8 naive and one CD8 memory plates per donor. Study conclusions and caveats: Among the subsets, naive ones generally showed larger estimated richness than memory ones. Shared clonotypes across all four donors exceeded non-shared ones in generation probability.

Several immunoSEQ 96-well plates shared each subset's DNA, each plate a replicate. The assay was immunoSEQ multiplex PCR, and TCRdb's table has in-frame clones only and misses some. The table has around 2.5 million clones, approximately 94% seen once. As to this clone: Antigen unknown.

Trimming took off 2 bases at V and 2 bases at J, with 16 bases between the two ends. Per germline, CDR1 SGHTA and CDR2 FQGNSA. The CDR3 length is 16 residues. This sequence was found in a man aged 18 to 29 in good health. Some clones in this sample may be carry-over from other donors' samples. The chain couples TRBV7-2 to TRBJ2-7; D may be TRBD2 (5 bases). The sample was naive CD4+ T cells from PBMCs. The sample's subset: CD45RA+ positively selected. CDR3 loop: CASSLLGAASTYEQYF. The CDR3 DNA sequence: TGTGCCAGCAGCTTACTAGGTGCCGCTAGCACCTACGAGCAGTACTTC.